Presented here are 31 T cell receptor beta chains from one specimen sequenced in a study of OX40 agonist ivuxolimab in advanced cancers. Profiling relied on immunoSEQ multiplex PCR, and the TCRdb table lists in-frame clones only, not all of them. The sample comprises about 66,000 clones, around 87% of which are singletons, and around 3.7% rests with the top ten. Sequences were derived from CD4+ or CD8+ T cells sorted from blood, sampled in a trial of the OX40 agonist ivuxolimab. The receptors derive from an adult with an advanced solid tumor such as melanoma, head and neck, liver or kidney cancer.

This chain uses TRBV5-1 with TRBJ2-1, with 10 bases matching TRBD2. The CDR3 is 15 amino acids. CDR1 is SGHRS and CDR2 is YFSETQ in the germline V gene. V lost 8 bases to trimming and J lost 1 base; unmatched junction nucleotides: 6. CDR3 in amino acids: CASSSGGDSYNEQFF. The CDR3, as DNA: TGCGCCAGTTCTAGCGGGGGTGATTCCTACAATGAGCAGTTCTTC.

The chain employs TRBV4-1 and TRBJ1-3, with no clear D. The CDR3 is 12 residues long. V lost 6 bases and J lost 3, with 6 bases in between. CDR1 and CDR2 from the germline V gene are MGHRA and YSYEKL. The CDR3: CASRGGGNTIYF. In nucleotides, the CDR3 is TGCGCCAGCAGAGGTGGTGGAAACACCATATATTTT.

This chain joins TRBV2 and TRBJ2-3; 7 bases line up with TRBD2. V lost 6 bases, J lost 0 bases, and 6 bases stayed unmatched. Germline V lookup: CDR1 SNHLY, CDR2 FYNNEI. This CDR3 is built from 15 residues. CDR3: CASRLGGTSTDTQYF. CDR3 nucleotides: TGTGCCAGCAGGCTCGGGGGGACTAGCACAGATACGCAGTATTTT.

The genes are TRBV11-3 and TRBJ1-2, with 9 bases that match TRBD1. Germline V gene sequence: CDR1 SGHNT, CDR2 YENEEA. V shed 5 bases, J shed 7 bases, and the junction held 5 bases outside the gene matches. There are 13 residues in the CDR3. The CDR3 nucleotides read TGTGCCAGCAGCCCCGGGACAGGGTTTGGCTACACCTTC. It specifies CASSPGTGFGYTF.

This clone was seen just once. This chain connects TRBV5-8 to TRBJ2-7, with D perhaps given as TRBD1 or TRBD2 (5 bases each). This CDR3 is built from 11 residues. The germline CDR1 and CDR2 sequences are SGHTS and YDEGEE. Trimming removed 5 bases from V and 5 bases from J, with 8 bases in between. The DNA of the CDR3 is TGTGCCAGCAGACAGGAGGACGAGCAGTACTTC. This encodes CASRQEDEQYF.

The genes are TRBV11-1 and TRBJ2-2; no reliable D call. From germline, CDR1 is SGHAT and CDR2 FQDESV (reference sequence). CDR3 length: 16 amino acids. Trimming left V 5 bases short and J 3 bases short, with 16 bases between. CDR3 sequence reads: CASSKNTRWDTGELFF. The CDR3 DNA reads as TGTGCCAGCAGCAAGAACACCCGATGGGACACCGGGGAGCTGTTTTTT.

This chain uses TRBV7-2 with TRBJ1-1; D is unclear. Between the trimmed V and J ends, which lost 7 bases and 5 bases, there was a span of 8 bases. From germline, CDR1 is SGHTA and CDR2 FQGNSA. The length of the CDR3 is 11 residues. In DNA form, the CDR3 reads TGTGCCAGCACCCGCCGGACTGAAGCTTTCTTT. Amino acids: CASTRRTEAFF.

This clone was observed once. This chain uses TRBV27 with TRBJ1-3; D not resolved. Deletions cut 4 bases from V and 4 bases from J, with 17 bases between. CDR3 length: 16 amino acids. CDR1 and CDR2 from the germline V gene are MNHEY and SMNVEV (reference sequence). CDR3: CASSSVDPKTGNTIYF. In DNA form, the CDR3 reads TGTGCCAGCAGTTCAGTGGACCCAAAGACGGGAAACACCATATATTTT.

The chain employs TRBV30 and TRBJ1-1, with TRBD1 as a possible D gene (5 bases). The CDR3 loop spans 15 amino acids. The V gene's germline CDR1 is GTSNPN and CDR2 SVGIG (reference sequence). Trimming left V 5 bases short and J 2 bases short, with 18 bases between. CDR3 region: CAWARVGAGNTEAFF. In DNA, the CDR3 is TGTGCCTGGGCGCGCGTAGGGGCGGGAAACACTGAAGCTTTCTTT.

A few counts support this clone. The same CDR3 can be traced to other DNA sequences in this sample. This chain connects TRBV20-1 to TRBJ1-1; no clear D gene. Germline CDR1 DFQATT, CDR2 SNEGSKA (reference sequence). CDR3 length equals 11 residues. The V end was cut by 3 bases, the J end by 7 bases, with 9 bases between. The CDR3 is CSASLGREAFF. The CDR3, as DNA: TGCAGTGCTAGTCTGGGTCGTGAAGCTTTCTTT.

This clone was found once. The chain employs TRBV10-3 and TRBJ2-3; TRBD2 is a possible D gene (6 bases). This CDR3 is 14 amino acids long. The V and J ends lost 10 bases and 4 bases respectively, with 18 bases between them. CDR1 and CDR2 from the germline V gene are ENHRY and SYGVKD. As DNA, the CDR3 is TGTGCCACAAAACTGGGCGGGGAGGCAGATACGCAGTATTTT. Protein: CATKLGGEADTQYF.

The CDR3 loop reads CASRSIQGTGELFF. The CDR3 region has the DNA TGCGCCAGCCGTTCCATTCAGGGTACCGGGGAGCTGTTTTTT. V and J are TRBV5-1 and TRBJ2-2; TRBD1 is a possible D gene (5 bases). V was clipped by 7 bases and J by 5 bases, with 15 bases between them. From germline, CDR1 is SGHRS and CDR2 YFSETQ. The CDR3 sequence is 14 residues long.

The rearrangement links TRBV5-5 to TRBJ2-1, with TRBD1 identical over 11 bases. The germline gives CDR1 SGHKS, CDR2 YYEKEE (reference sequence). After removal of 0 bases from V and 6 bases from J, the junction contained 8 bases not matched to a gene. The CDR3 has 17 residues. CDR3 residues: CASSLVWGTGGINEQFF. The DNA of the CDR3 is TGTGCCAGCAGCTTGGTCTGGGGGACAGGGGGTATCAATGAGCAGTTCTTC.

The chain couples TRBV6-5 to TRBJ2-3, with D perhaps assigned TRBD1 or TRBD2 (5 bases each). V was cut by 4 bases and J by 10 bases, with 15 bases left in between. CDR1 and CDR2 from the germline V gene are MNHEY and SVGAGI. This CDR3 is 13 amino acids long. CDR3 protein: CASSFTGLDAQYF. CDR3 DNA: TGTGCCAGCAGTTTTACAGGACTGGATGCGCAGTATTTT.

The chain couples TRBV7-3 to TRBJ1-1; 8 bases line up with TRBD1. CDR1 SGHTA and CDR2 FQGTGA come from the germline V gene. The trim removed 3 bases at V and 5 bases at J, leaving 2 bases unmatched. This CDR3 has 13 residues. CDR3 bases: TGTGCCAGCAGCTTCGACAGGGGAACTGAAGCTTTCTTT. Amino acid sequence: CASSFDRGTEAFF.

This clone has just one count. V and J are TRBV9 and TRBJ1-2; possible D gene TRBD1, 6 bases. The CDR3 has 14 residues. The V gene's germline CDR1 is SGDLS and CDR2 YYNGEE. V dropped 3 bases and J dropped 7 bases, with 16 bases sitting between them. Written as DNA, the CDR3 is TGTGCCAGCAGCGGGTATGTCGGGGGCGGTGGCTACACCTTC. Translation: CASSGYVGGGGYTF. Together with reference TRBV9 and TRBJ1-2, the CDR3 gives the full variable domain: DSGVTQTPKHLITATGQRVTLRCSPRSGDLSVYWYQQSLDQGLQFLIQYYNGEERAKGNILERFSAQQFPDLHSELNLSSLELGDSALYFCASSGYVGGGGYTFGSGTRLTVV.

This clone turned up a few times. The J gene is TRBJ1-1, the V gene TRBV6-6; D is perhaps TRBD1 (6 bases). CDR1 and CDR2 (germline): MNHNY, SVGAGI (reference sequence). The CDR3 loop spans 13 amino acids. The V gene lost 9 bases and the J gene lost 7 bases, with 18 bases spanning the gap. The CDR3 DNA reads as TGTGCCAGTTGGCCTTCGGGGGGCCGTGAAGCTTTCTTT. Its translation: CASWPSGGREAFF.

The chain carries TRBV2 and TRBJ2-7; D ambiguous. Germline V lookup: CDR1 SNHLY, CDR2 FYNNEI. The CDR3 extends over 15 amino acids. Trimming left V 2 bases short and J 7 bases short, with 18 bases between. The CDR3 DNA reads TGTGCCAGCAGTGAATCCTGGCCAGAGATTTCGGAGCAGTACTTC. Amino acids: CASSESWPEISEQYF.

The rearrangement joins TRBV6-1 to TRBJ2-7; D possibly corresponds to TRBD1 (6 bases). CDR3 length equals 14 residues. Deletions cut 6 bases from V and 6 bases from J, with 18 bases between. Germline CDR1 MNHNS, CDR2 SASEGT. CDR3 coding DNA: TGTGCCAGCAGGGCGGTGTCAGGGGCGGGCGAGCAGTACTTC. Residues: CASRAVSGAGEQYF.

Written as DNA, the CDR3 is TGCGCCAGCAGCCTCGAGGGGGGGTGGGTTTCACCCCTCCACTTT. Translation gives CASSLEGGWVSPLHF. The rearrangement joins TRBV4-1 to TRBJ1-6, with D possibly being TRBD1 (6 bases). CDR1 is MGHRA and CDR2 is YSYEKL in the germline V gene. The CDR3 length is 15 residues. V was clipped by 4 bases and J by 9 bases, with 16 bases between them.

This clone appeared once. J is TRBJ1-6 and V is TRBV10-3, with TRBD1 matching over 7 bases. J lost 5 bases, V lost 6 bases, and 1 base had no gene match. The CDR3 is made up of 13 amino acids. CDR1 is ENHRY and CDR2 is SYGVKD in the germline V gene. Written as DNA, the CDR3 is TGTGCCATCAGGACAGGGAATAATTCACCCCTCCACTTT. Residues: CAIRTGNNSPLHF.

V is TRBV6-4 and J is TRBJ1-3; TRBD1 aligns across 7 bases. The CDR3 totals 17 residues. The germline V gene has CDR1 MRHNA and CDR2 SNTAGT. This chain's CDR3 is CALLFGRGKGSGNTIYF. CDR3 DNA sequence: TGTGCTCTACTTTTTGGCAGGGGGAAAGGCTCGGGAAACACCATATATTTT.

The rearrangement uses TRBV6-1 and TRBJ2-5; no definite D call. This CDR3 has 12 amino acids. V was trimmed by 4 bases and J by 2 bases, leaving 5 bases between them. The germline gives CDR1 MNHNS, CDR2 SASEGT. Here the CDR3 DNA reads TGTGCCAGCAGTGGACATCAAGAGACCCAGTACTTC. This encodes CASSGHQETQYF.

This clone showed up just a few times. V usage is TRBV5-1 and J usage is TRBJ1-1, with 9 bases matching TRBD1. The CDR3 is 18 residues long. The germline CDR1 and CDR2 sequences are SGHRS and YFSETQ. Trimming removed 1 base from V and 1 base from J; junction bases left unmatched: 11. As DNA, the CDR3 is TGCGCCAGCAGCTTGAGGGTTTCGGGACAGGGCACGAACACTGAAGCTTTCTTT. Translating it yields CASSLRVSGQGTNTEAFF.

The gene calls are TRBV6-4 and TRBJ1-2, with 8 bases aligning to TRBD1. Germline assignment: CDR1 MRHNA and CDR2 SNTAGT. With 4 bases clipped from V and 4 bases from J, the junction kept 8 bases outside the gene matches. The CDR3 sequence is 15 residues long. CDR3 DNA sequence: TGTGCCAGCAGTGCCGCAGGGGGCGCCGGCTATGGCTACACCTTC. As protein: CASSAAGGAGYGYTF.

The J gene is TRBJ1-1, the V gene TRBV5-1, with D unclear. The length of the CDR3 is 15 residues. Germline V gene sequence: CDR1 SGHRS, CDR2 YFSETQ. Trimming left V 0 bases short and J 1 base short, with 10 bases between. Here the CDR3 reads CASSLEPGPNTEAFF. For the CDR3, the DNA is TGCGCCAGCAGCTTGGAACCGGGTCCGAACACTGAAGCTTTCTTT. The full variable domain, with the rest looked up from reference TRBV5-1 and TRBJ1-1, is KAGVTQTPRYLIKTRGQQVTLSCSPISGHRSVSWYQQTPGQGLQFLFEYFSETQRNKGNFPGRFSGRQFSNSRSEMNVSTLELGDSALYLCASSLEPGPNTEAFFGQGTRLTVV.

The gene calls are TRBV7-7 and TRBJ2-5; no reliable D call. This CDR3 comprises 15 residues. The germline V and J ends were trimmed by 2 bases and 5 bases, with 15 bases remaining between them. Germline CDR1 reads SSHAT; CDR2 reads FNYEAQ (reference sequence). The chain's CDR3 is CASSLREMIGETQYF. The DNA of the CDR3 is TGTGCCAGCAGCTTAAGGGAAATGATCGGGGAGACCCAGTACTTC. Supplemented by reference TRBV7-7 and TRBJ2-5, the full variable domain reads GAGVSQSPRYKVTKRGQDVTLRCDPISSHATLYWYQQALGQGPEFLTYFNYEAQPDKSGLPSDRFSAERPEGSISTLTIQRTEQRDSAMYRCASSLREMIGETQYFGPGTRLLVL.

As for this clone: The junction and the germline gene differ at one end; a read error may be behind it. The V gene is TRBV30, the J gene TRBJ2-7; D not certain. This CDR3 contains 18 residues. The germline CDR1 and CDR2 sequences are GTSNPN and SVGIG (reference sequence). CDR3 bases: TGTGCCTGGGGTGTAGACCTCGCGCTCACTAACAAAGGTCACGAGCAGTACTTC. As protein: CAWGVDLALTNKGHEQYF.

For the CDR3, the DNA is TGTGCCAGCACTTCGAACGCAGTTTCCTACGAGCAGTACTTC. Amino acids: CASTSNAVSYEQYF. This chain links TRBV6-5 with TRBJ2-7; D call uncertain. The V gene lost 7 bases and the J gene lost 1 base, with 14 bases spanning the gap. Germline assignment: CDR1 MNHEY and CDR2 SVGAGI. CDR3 length equals 14 residues.

The chain couples TRBV7-6 to TRBJ1-1; D perhaps matches TRBD1 (5 bases). The CDR3 extends over 16 amino acids. Germline V CDR1 and CDR2: SGHVS, FNYEAQ. V dropped 0 bases and J dropped 1 base, with 12 bases sitting between them. The CDR3 loop reads CASSLAPAGSNTEAFF. CDR3 nucleotides: TGTGCCAGCAGCTTAGCTCCTGCAGGGTCGAACACTGAAGCTTTCTTT.

The gene calls are TRBV7-6 and TRBJ1-4, with 12 bases that match TRBD1. The germline V gene encodes CDR1 SGHVS and CDR2 FNYEAQ. The CDR3 runs 16 residues. The ends lost 5 bases at V and 10 bases at J; junction bases unmatched: 11. CDR3 in amino acids: CASSTSTGTGGGKLFF. The CDR3 DNA follows: TGTGCCAGCAGCACATCCACCGGGACAGGGGGCGGAAAACTGTTTTTT.